This is a list of T cell receptor beta chains from one sample in a study of T cells in Graves' hyperthyroidism and ophthalmopathy. TCRdb reanalysed the multiplex PCR reads using MiXCR and keeps one entry per CDR3 protein. The table has a few hundred thousand distinct CDR3 sequences, around 20% seen once. Sequencing was performed on blood. These receptors were collected from a man younger than 35 with Graves' hyperthyroidism. CDR3s include the opening cysteine and the closing phenylalanine or tryptophan. D genes are given only for firm matches. The size of a clone is reported for some rows only, either as once, few or many, or as a class for expanded clones.

V	J	D	size	CDR3	DNA
TRBV12-3/TRBV12-4	TRBJ1-6	-	many	CASRSDGFNSPLHF	TGTGCCAGCAGATCGGACGGCTTTAATTCACCCCTCCACTTT
TRBV4-2	TRBJ1-5	-	few	CASSLQGRSENRNHLNQPQHF	TGTGCCAGCAGCCTCCAAGGGCGTTCGGAAAACCGAAACCATCTCAATCAGCCCCAGCATTTT
TRBV27	TRBJ1-1	-	many	CASRAVRGLNTEAFF	TGTGCCAGCCGGGCGGTGAGAGGGTTGAACACTGAAGCTTTCTTT
TRBV19	TRBJ1-1	TRBD1	many	CASTATGFGTEAFF	TGTGCCAGTACCGCGACAGGGTTCGGGACTGAAGCTTTCTTT
TRBV3-1	TRBJ1-1	-	-	CASSHFRGQTEAFF	TGTGCCAGCAGCCACTTCAGGGGACAAACTGAAGCTTTCTTT
TRBV28	TRBJ1-3	-	many	CASTTAFGNTIYF	TGTGCCAGCACGACGGCGTTCGGAAACACCATATATTTT
TRBV12-3/TRBV12-4	TRBJ1-2	-	many	CASSRTANYGYTF	TGTGCCAGCAGCCGGACAGCTAACTATGGCTACACCTTC
TRBV12-3/TRBV12-4	TRBJ2-7	TRBD2	-	CASSMEGTSLQQYF	TGTGCCAGCAGTATGGAAGGGACTAGCCTTCAGCAGTACTTC
TRBV6-6	TRBJ1-5	TRBD1	many	CASRTGRGGPQHF	TGTGCCAGCAGGACAGGGAGGGGTGGGCCCCAGCATTTT
TRBV12-3/TRBV12-4	TRBJ1-1	-	many	CASSLAEYTEAFF	TGTGCCAGCAGTTTGGCAGAGTACACTGAAGCTTTCTTT
TRBV5-1	TRBJ1-1	TRBD1	-	CASSLWGPGQTLNTEAFF	TGCGCCAGCAGCTTGTGGGGACCGGGACAGACCTTGAACACTGAAGCTTTCTTT
TRBV20-1	TRBJ2-5	TRBD2	-	CSLPGREGQETQYF	TGCAGCCTCCCAGGGCGGGAGGGCCAAGAGACCCAGTACTTC
TRBV4-1	TRBJ1-2	-	few	CASSPVTGVSDGYTF	TGCGCCAGCAGCCCGGTGACAGGAGTCTCTGATGGCTACACCTTC
TRBV19	TRBJ1-1	TRBD1	many	CASRLGTAEAFF	TGTGCCAGTAGGCTGGGGACAGCTGAAGCTTTCTTT
TRBV6-1	TRBJ2-6	-	many	CASSHTAGANVLTF	TGTGCCAGCAGCCATACTGCCGGGGCCAACGTCCTGACTTTC
TRBV6-5	TRBJ1-5	TRBD1	many	CASRLTGTGHNQPQHF	TGTGCCAGCAGATTAACCGGGACAGGGCACAATCAGCCCCAGCATTTT
TRBV11-2	TRBJ1-3	TRBD1	many	CASGPGGIGNTIYF	TGTGCCAGCGGTCCAGGGGGGATTGGAAACACCATATATTTT
TRBV28	TRBJ1-2	-	many	CASSLPLYGYTF	TGTGCCAGCAGTTTACCCCTTTATGGCTACACCTTC
TRBV28	TRBJ1-2	TRBD1	many	CASSLRTGGDGYTF	TGTGCCAGCAGTTTACGGACAGGAGGAGATGGCTACACCTTC
TRBV28	TRBJ2-5	TRBD2	many	CASSLGGTGSGKTQYF	TGTGCCAGCAGTTTGGGGGGAACGGGGAGCGGGAAGACCCAGTACTTC
TRBV12-5	TRBJ1-2	-	many	CASGFSEGGYTF	TGTGCTAGTGGTTTCAGCGAAGGGGGCTACACCTTC
TRBV12-3/TRBV12-4	TRBJ1-2	-	few	CASSSSSAGPDGYTF	TGTGCCAGCAGTTCGTCCTCCGCGGGACCCGATGGCTACACCTTC
TRBV2	TRBJ2-2	-	many	CASSEIVTGELFF	TGTGCCAGCAGTGAGATAGTCACCGGGGAGCTGTTTTTT
TRBV20-1	TRBJ2-3	TRBD2	-	CSARDLLAGGRPTDTQYF	TGCAGTGCTAGAGATCTCCTAGCGGGAGGGCGGCCCACAGATACGCAGTATTTT
TRBV4-1	TRBJ1-5	-	few	CASSQDLRRNPSNQPQHF	TGCGCCAGCAGCCAAGATTTGAGGCGGAACCCTAGCAATCAGCCCCAGCATTTT